This is a list of T cell receptor beta chains from one sample in a study of blood T cell repertoires in COVID-19. Some clones are missing from TCRdb's copy, which holds only in-frame ones; the method was immunoSEQ multiplex PCR. The sample records under 500,000 clones, 87% being singletons. Sequencing was done on a sample of PBMCs or T cells enriched from blood (not recorded which). The receptors derive from a young woman with acute COVID-19. Both conserved end residues are part of each CDR3. D genes are given only for firm matches. The size field is filled for only some rows; it gives once, few, many or a size class.

abundance	d_gene	v_gene	j_gene	CDR3aa	CDR3nt
many	NA	TRBV4-1	TRBJ1-4	CASHVDPGHGGEKLFF	TGCGCCAGCCACGTAGACCCGGGACACGGTGGTGAAAAACTGTTTTTT
NA	NA	TRBV5-1	TRBJ2-3	CASSLDPVTSTDTQYF	TGCGCCAGCAGCTTGGACCCGGTGACTAGCACAGATACGCAGTATTTT
NA	TRBD1	TRBV29-1	TRBJ2-7	CSVRSPGQVYEQYF	TGCAGCGTTAGAAGCCCGGGACAGGTATACGAGCAGTACTTC
NA	NA	TRBV2	TRBJ1-2	CASRLQANYGYTF	TGTGCCAGCAGACTACAGGCTAACTATGGCTACACCTTC
NA	NA	TRBV2	TRBJ2-7	CASSAGTFNEQYF	TGTGCCAGCAGTGCGGGTACGTTTAACGAGCAGTACTTC
NA	NA	TRBV9	TRBJ2-7	CASSVGPVGFSGSSYEQYF	TGTGCCAGCAGCGTGGGTCCCGTGGGTTTCAGCGGAAGCTCCTACGAGCAGTACTTC
NA	TRBD1	TRBV7-2	TRBJ1-1	CASRSRDRVLNTEAFF	TGTGCCAGCAGGTCCCGGGACAGGGTCTTGAACACTGAAGCTTTCTTT
NA	TRBD1	TRBV29-1	TRBJ2-2	CSASGTANTGELFF	TGCAGCGCCTCAGGGACAGCGAACACCGGGGAGCTGTTTTTT
NA	TRBD2	TRBV9	TRBJ2-3	CASSETSGRYTDTQYF	TGTGCCAGCAGCGAGACTAGCGGGCGATACACAGATACGCAGTATTTT
NA	TRBD2	TRBV7-6	TRBJ2-3	CASSFGLASDTQYF	TGTGCCAGCAGCTTCGGACTAGCTTCAGATACGCAGTATTTT
NA	NA	TRBV3-1/TRBV3-2	TRBJ2-7	CASSQGAGSTSYEQYF	TGTGCCAGCAGCCAAGGGGCAGGGTCGACCTCCTACGAGCAGTACTTC
NA	TRBD1	TRBV27	TRBJ2-7	CASSQDRGPYEQYF	TGTGCCAGCAGTCAGGACAGGGGGCCCTACGAGCAGTACTTC
NA	TRBD1	TRBV5-6	TRBJ2-7	CASSFPGTAYEQYF	TGTGCCAGCAGCTTTCCCGGGACAGCCTACGAGCAGTACTTC
NA	NA	TRBV3-1/TRBV3-2	TRBJ1-1	CASSQGRGGATAEAFF	TGTGCCAGCAGCCAAGGCAGAGGGGGGGCCACCGCTGAAGCTTTCTTT